Each of the 5 T cell receptor beta chains below was sequenced from the same sample in a study of blood T cell repertoires in COVID-19. Here immunoSEQ multiplex PCR was the method, and the copy in TCRdb shows in-frame clones only, minus some. The profile covers some 120,000 clones, with roughly four fifths appearing a single time and 8% to 13% taken by the ten largest. Sequencing was performed on peripheral blood. The receptors derive from a human donor in a cohort sampled during active COVID-19.

This sequence joins TRBV28 and TRBJ1-5; D uncertain. The V gene lost 4 bases and the J gene lost 6 bases, with 7 bases spanning the gap. Germline CDR1 and CDR2: MDHEN and SYDVKM. The CDR3 loop spans 12 amino acids. The CDR3 nucleotides read TGTGCCAGCAGTTCGATGAGTCAGCCCCAGCATTTT. Translated, it gives CASSSMSQPQHF.

This chain connects TRBV19 to TRBJ2-1; TRBD2 might be the D (6 bases). Germline V gives CDR1 LNHDA, CDR2 SQIVND (reference sequence). The length of the CDR3 is 15 residues. V lost 6 bases and J 0 bases, leaving 12 bases between the germline ends. The CDR3 coding sequence is TGTGCCAGTAGGACCGACGGGAGCTCCTACAATGAGCAGTTCTTC. Translation: CASRTDGSSYNEQFF.

Here the CDR3 reads CASSLAGGRTDTQYF. DNA of the CDR3: TGTGCCAGCAGCTTAGCCGGCGGGAGGACAGATACGCAGTATTTT. The chain is built from TRBV7-9 and TRBJ2-3; TRBD2 matches 8 bases. Germline V gives CDR1 SEHNR, CDR2 FQNEAQ (reference sequence). J gave up 3 bases and V 0 bases, and 2 bases lay outside the gene matches. The CDR3 totals 15 residues.

The J gene is TRBJ1-4, the V gene TRBV14; D possibly corresponds to TRBD1 (6 bases). V lost 4 bases, J lost 6 bases, and 24 bases lay in between. CDR1 is SGHDN, CDR2 FVKESK, per germline. The CDR3 loop spans 18 amino acids. The CDR3 sequence: CASSLRQATSARDEKLFF. The CDR3, as DNA: TGTGCCAGCAGCCTTAGACAGGCCACGAGCGCAAGAGATGAAAAACTGTTTTTT.

V usage is TRBV6-4 and J usage is TRBJ1-3, with D possibly matching TRBD1 (6 bases). V lost 7 bases to trimming and J lost 0 bases, with 16 bases between them. Germline assignment: CDR1 MRHNA and CDR2 SNTAGT. The CDR3 spans 16 residues. The CDR3 region has the DNA TGTGCCAGCAAATGGCTCAGGGGACGCTCTGGAAACACCATATATTTT. It codes for CASKWLRGRSGNTIYF.